This entry lists 2 T cell receptor beta chains sequenced from one sample in a study of control samples from healthy donors and cancer patients. Profiling relied on immunoSEQ multiplex PCR, and the TCRdb table lists in-frame clones only, not all of them. The table lists about 12,000 clones, approximately 94% of them singletons. The sequenced sample was PBMCs. These receptor sequences come from a man aged 70 or older with head and neck cancer.

This chain uses TRBV28 with TRBJ1-2; 7 bases map to TRBD1. The V gene end was trimmed by 4 bases and the J gene end by 4 bases; junction bases not matched to a gene: 6. The germline gives CDR1 MDHEN, CDR2 SYDVKM. This CDR3 is built from 14 residues. CDR3 nucleotide sequence: TGTGCCAGCAGTTCCCCGGACAGGTCCTATGGCTACACCTTC. Translating gives CASSSPDRSYGYTF.

The CDR3 spells CASSLTGDWNTEAFF. The DNA for the CDR3 is TGTGCCAGCAGCTTGACCGGGGATTGGAACACTGAAGCTTTCTTT. The chain combines TRBV11-1 with TRBJ1-1; the D is unclear. Germline CDR1 is SGHAT and CDR2 is FQDESV (reference sequence). CDR3 length: 15 amino acids. Trimming cost V 3 bases and J 1 base, with 12 bases left between them.